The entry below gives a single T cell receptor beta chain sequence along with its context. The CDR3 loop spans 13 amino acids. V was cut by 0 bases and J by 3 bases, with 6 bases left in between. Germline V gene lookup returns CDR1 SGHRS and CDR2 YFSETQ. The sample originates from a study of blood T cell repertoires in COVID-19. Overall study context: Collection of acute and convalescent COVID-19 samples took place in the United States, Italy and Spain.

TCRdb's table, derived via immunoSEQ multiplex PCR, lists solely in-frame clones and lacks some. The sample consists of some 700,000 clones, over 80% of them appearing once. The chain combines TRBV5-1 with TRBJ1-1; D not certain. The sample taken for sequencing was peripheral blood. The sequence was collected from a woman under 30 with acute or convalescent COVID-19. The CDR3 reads CASSLVPDTEAFF. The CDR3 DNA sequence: TGCGCCAGCAGCTTGGTTCCAGACACTGAAGCTTTCTTT.